Below are 8 T cell receptor beta chains sequenced from a single sample in a study of type 1 regulatory T cells. TCRdb re-called the reads with MiXCR, one entry per CDR3 protein. The sample carries under 20,000 distinct CDR3 sequences, about a tenth recorded once. The sequenced sample was CD4+ T cells, either the whole sample or a sorted fraction (not recorded which). The receptors here all came from a human donor in good health.

The chain is built from TRBV29-1 and TRBJ2-1; the match to TRBD2 covers 10 bases. CDR3 size: 16 residues. Germline V gene sequence: CDR1 SQVTM, CDR2 ANQGSEA. After removal of 5 bases from V and 5 bases from J, the junction contained 12 bases not matched to a gene. The CDR3 sequence: CSVRLAGSLLNNEQFF. DNA of the CDR3: TGCAGCGTTCGACTAGCGGGCAGCCTCCTTAACAATGAGCAGTTCTTC.

This clonotype was picked up a small number of times. This chain links TRBV7-2 with TRBJ2-7; 8 bases are shared with TRBD2. Germline V gene data show CDR1 as SGHTA and CDR2 as FQGNSA. The length of the CDR3 is 14 residues. Germline trimming cut 5 bases from V and 5 bases from J; bases unmatched to any gene: 8. The CDR3 is CASSEASGRNEQYF. The CDR3 nucleotides are TGTGCCAGCAGCGAGGCTAGCGGGCGGAACGAGCAGTACTTC.

This clonotype has at least ten counts. The chain joins TRBV20-1 to TRBJ1-5; D gene ambiguous. CDR1 DFQATT and CDR2 SNEGSKA come from the germline V gene (reference sequence). Between the trimmed V and J ends, which lost 3 bases and 9 bases, there was a span of 18 bases. CDR3 length: 14 residues. The CDR3 DNA reads as TGCAGTGCTAGGGCCACGTGGAACCCAGGGCCCCAGCATTTT. It specifies CSARATWNPGPQHF.

This clonotype was seen only a few times. The chain recombines TRBV7-2 with TRBJ2-2, with D possibly matching TRBD2 (5 bases). CDR1 is SGHTA and CDR2 is FQGNSA in the germline V gene. V lost 4 bases, J lost 0 bases, and 15 bases lay in between. The CDR3 totals 17 residues. The CDR3 DNA is TGTGCCAGCAGCTGGCCCCTCTTGCGGGCGAACACCGGGGAGCTGTTTTTT. Protein sequence: CASSWPLLRANTGELFF.

Concerning this clonotype: A single base separates this from a much larger clone, so it may be a read error. This rearrangement joins TRBV12-3 or TRBV12-4 to TRBJ1-2; D is uncertain. The CDR3 spans 12 residues. CDR3 in DNA: TGTGCCAGCAGTTTGGGGTCGGGTGGCAACACCTTC. Protein: CASSLGSGGNTF.

This chain links TRBV30 with TRBJ2-5; TRBD2 matches at 9 bases. CDR3 size: 13 residues. The junction had 6 bases not matched to a gene; V was cut back by 3 bases and J by 7 bases. Germline lookup yields CDR1 GTSNPN and CDR2 SVGIG (reference sequence). The DNA of the CDR3 is TGTGCCTGGAGGCCGGGACTAGCAGGGACCCAGTACTTC. This encodes CAWRPGLAGTQYF.

The rearrangement links TRBV20-1 to TRBJ2-1; no definite D call. This CDR3 region has 11 residues. V was cut by 6 bases and J by 4 bases, with 7 bases left in between. Germline values: CDR1 DFQATT, CDR2 SNEGSKA (reference sequence). DNA for the CDR3: TGCAGTGCAGATCTATACAATGAGCAGTTCTTC. Encoded protein: CSADLYNEQFF.

Many counts were recorded for this clonotype. The chain uses TRBV7-2 and TRBJ2-7; the match to TRBD2 covers 10 bases. The CDR3 runs to 14 residues. Germline V gene data show CDR1 as SGHTA and CDR2 as FQGNSA. V lost 6 bases and J lost 7; bases outside the gene matches: 9. CDR3 loop: CASRPGTSVAEQYF. In DNA form, the CDR3 reads TGTGCCAGCAGACCCGGGACTAGCGTCGCGGAGCAGTACTTC.